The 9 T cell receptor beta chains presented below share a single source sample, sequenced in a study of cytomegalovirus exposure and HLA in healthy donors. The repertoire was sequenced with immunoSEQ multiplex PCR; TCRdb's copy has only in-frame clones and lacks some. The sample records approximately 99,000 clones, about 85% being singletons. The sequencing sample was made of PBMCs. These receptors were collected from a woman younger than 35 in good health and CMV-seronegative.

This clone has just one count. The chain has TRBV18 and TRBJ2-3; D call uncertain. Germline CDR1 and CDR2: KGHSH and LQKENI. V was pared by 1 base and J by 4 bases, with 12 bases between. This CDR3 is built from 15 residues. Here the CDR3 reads CASSPLVRSPDTQYF. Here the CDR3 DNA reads TGTGCCAGCTCACCACTAGTCAGGTCCCCAGATACGCAGTATTTT. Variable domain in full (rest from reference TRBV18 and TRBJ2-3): NAGVMQNPRHLVRRRGQEARLRCSPMKGHSHVYWYRQLPEEGLKFMVYLQKENIIDESGMPKERFSAEFPKEGPSILRIQQVVRGDSAAYFCASSPLVRSPDTQYFGPGTRLTVL.

The CDR3 bases are TGTGCCAGCAGTGAGTTCAACGAGCAGTACTTC. This gives the protein CASSEFNEQYF. The rearrangement links TRBV2 to TRBJ2-7; D gene uncertain. Germline-derived CDR1 and CDR2 are SNHLY and FYNNEI. This CDR3 region has 11 residues. The V end lost 3 bases, the J end lost 5 bases, and 5 bases lay between the germline ends.

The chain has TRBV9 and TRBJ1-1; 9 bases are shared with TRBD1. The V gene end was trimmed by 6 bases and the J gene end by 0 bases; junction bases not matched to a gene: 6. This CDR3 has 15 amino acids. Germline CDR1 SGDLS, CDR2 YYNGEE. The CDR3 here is CASNKQGAMNTEAFF. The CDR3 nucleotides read TGTGCCAGCAATAAACAGGGGGCGATGAACACTGAAGCTTTCTTT.

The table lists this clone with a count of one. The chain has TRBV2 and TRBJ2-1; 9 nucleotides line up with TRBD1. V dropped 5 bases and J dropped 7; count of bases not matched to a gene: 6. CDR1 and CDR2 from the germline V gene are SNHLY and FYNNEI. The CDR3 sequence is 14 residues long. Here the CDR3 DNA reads TGTGCCAGCAGTTTACAGGGGGCTGGAAATGAGCAGTTCTTC. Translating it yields CASSLQGAGNEQFF.

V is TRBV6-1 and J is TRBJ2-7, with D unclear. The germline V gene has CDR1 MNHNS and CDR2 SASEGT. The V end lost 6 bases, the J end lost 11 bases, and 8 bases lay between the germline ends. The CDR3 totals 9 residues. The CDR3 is CASSPPEYF. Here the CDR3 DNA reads TGTGCCAGCAGCCCCCCTGAGTACTTC.

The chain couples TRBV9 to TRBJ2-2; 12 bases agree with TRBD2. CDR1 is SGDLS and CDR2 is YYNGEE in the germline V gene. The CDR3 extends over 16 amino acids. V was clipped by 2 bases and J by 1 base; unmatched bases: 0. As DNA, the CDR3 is TGTGCCAGCAGCGTGGGACTAGCGGGGAACACCGGGGAGCTGTTTTTT. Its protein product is CASSVGLAGNTGELFF.

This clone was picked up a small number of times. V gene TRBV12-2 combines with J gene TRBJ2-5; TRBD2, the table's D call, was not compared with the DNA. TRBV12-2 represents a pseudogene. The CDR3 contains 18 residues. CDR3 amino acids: CASRFGLAGGLSSETQYF. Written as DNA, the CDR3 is TGTGCAAGTCGCTTCGGACTAGCGGGGGGGCTAAGTTCAGAGACCCAGTACTTC.

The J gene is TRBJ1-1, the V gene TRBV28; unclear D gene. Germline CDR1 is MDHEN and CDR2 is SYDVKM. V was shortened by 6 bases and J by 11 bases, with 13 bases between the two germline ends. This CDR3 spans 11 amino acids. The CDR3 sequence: CASRAGFGAFF. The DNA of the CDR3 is TGTGCCAGCAGGGCGGGATTCGGGGCTTTCTTT.

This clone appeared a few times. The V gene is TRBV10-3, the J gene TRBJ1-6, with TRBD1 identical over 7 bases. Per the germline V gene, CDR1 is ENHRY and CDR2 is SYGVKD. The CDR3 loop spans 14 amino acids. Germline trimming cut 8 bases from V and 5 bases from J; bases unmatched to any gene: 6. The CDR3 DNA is TGTGCCATCCAGGGGCAGGGGGATAATTCACCCCTCCACTTT. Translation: CAIQGQGDNSPLHF.